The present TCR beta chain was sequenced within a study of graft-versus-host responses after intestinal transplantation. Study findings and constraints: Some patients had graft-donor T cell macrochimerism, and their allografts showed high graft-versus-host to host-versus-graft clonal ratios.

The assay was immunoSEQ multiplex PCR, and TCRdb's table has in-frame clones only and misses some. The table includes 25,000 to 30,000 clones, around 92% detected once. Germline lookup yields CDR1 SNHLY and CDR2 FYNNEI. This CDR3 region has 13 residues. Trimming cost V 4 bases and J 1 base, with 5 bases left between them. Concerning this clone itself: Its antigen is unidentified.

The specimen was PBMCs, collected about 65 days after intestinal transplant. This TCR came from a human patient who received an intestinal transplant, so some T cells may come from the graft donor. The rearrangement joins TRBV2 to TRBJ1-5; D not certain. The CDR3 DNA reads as TGTGCCAGCAGTGGTGGGAGCAATCAGCCCCAGCATTTT. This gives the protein CASSGGSNQPQHF.